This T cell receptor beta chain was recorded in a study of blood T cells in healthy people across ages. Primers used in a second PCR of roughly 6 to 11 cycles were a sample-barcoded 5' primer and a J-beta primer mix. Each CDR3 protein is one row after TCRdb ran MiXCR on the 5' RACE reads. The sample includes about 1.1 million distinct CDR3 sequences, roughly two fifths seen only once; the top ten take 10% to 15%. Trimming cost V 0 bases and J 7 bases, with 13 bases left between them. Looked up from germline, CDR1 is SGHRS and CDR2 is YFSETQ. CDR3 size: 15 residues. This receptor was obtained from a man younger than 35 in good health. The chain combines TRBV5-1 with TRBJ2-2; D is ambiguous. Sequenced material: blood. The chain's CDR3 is CASSLEGYSNGELFF. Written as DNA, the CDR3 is TGCGCCAGCAGCTTGGAGGGCTATAGCAACGGGGAGCTGTTTTTT.